This TCR beta chain was identified during a study of tumor-infiltrating lymphocytes in glioblastoma multiforme. Study-wide findings and caveats: Detected clone frequencies may not reflect cell counts, being RNA-based. No surface-marker sorting into functional T cell subtypes was done.

V shed 6 bases and J shed 5 bases, with 18 bases lying between them. The CDR3 extends over 14 amino acids. The germline CDR1 and CDR2 sequences are DFQATT and SNEGSKA (reference sequence). TCR beta libraries were built from RNA through three nested multiplex PCR rounds using modified ARM-PCR. These TCRB libraries lack any described unique molecular identifiers. In TCRdb, the multiplex PCR reads were re-called with MiXCR into one record per CDR3 protein. The sample shows 7,500 to 10,000 distinct CDR3 sequences, just over 65% of them seen only once. As regards this clonotype: Its antigen remains unknown.

The sample consisted of brain tumor tissue. This sequence originates from a male donor with glioblastoma. The chain is built from TRBV20-1 and TRBJ2-3; possibly TRBD2 for D (6 bases). DNA for the CDR3: TGCAGTGCCACGGTAGTGGGAGGACGAGATACGCAGTATTTT. Translation: CSATVVGGRDTQYF.